Following are 30 T cell receptor beta chains from one sample sequenced in a study of T cell responses to AZD1222 COVID-19 vaccine. Generated by immunoSEQ multiplex PCR, the TCRdb table keeps only in-frame clones and is missing some. The sample holds 130,000 to 150,000 clones; roughly 90% are singletons and the top ten take just over 3%. The material sequenced was peripheral blood, taken on day 0 of AZD1222 vaccination. The source is an adult in good health.

This chain uses TRBV15 with TRBJ2-1, with D possibly TRBD2 on 7 matching bases. The V end was cut by 0 bases, the J end by 4 bases, with 13 bases between. This CDR3 has 16 residues. Germline values: CDR1 LNHNV, CDR2 YYDKDF (reference sequence). The CDR3 is CATSRDGGARYNEQFF. In nucleotides, the CDR3 is TGTGCCACCAGCAGAGATGGGGGGGCGAGGTACAATGAGCAGTTCTTC.

The genes are TRBV9 and TRBJ1-2, with 7 bases that match TRBD1. Germline V gives CDR1 SGDLS, CDR2 YYNGEE. The CDR3 totals 13 residues. The V and J ends lost 4 bases and 7 bases, in that order; junction bases with no gene match: 7. CDR3 DNA: TGTGCCAGCAGCTTGACAGGGTTACTTGGCTACACCTTC. Translation: CASSLTGLLGYTF.

The chain has TRBV6-4 and TRBJ2-7, with 8 bases lining up with TRBD1. Losses at the gene ends were 2 bases for V and 7 bases for J; bases not matched to a gene: 4. The CDR3 is 13 residues long. Germline V lookup: CDR1 MRHNA, CDR2 SNTAGT. CDR3 sequence (DNA): TGTGCCAGCAGTGACCAGGGGGCGAGTGAGCAGTACTTC. This sequence encodes CASSDQGASEQYF.

The genes are TRBV5-4 and TRBJ1-1; D unresolved. CDR3 length: 14 amino acids. Germline CDR1 reads SGHNT; CDR2 reads YYREEE (reference sequence). Trimming took off 6 bases at V and 1 base at J, with 13 bases between the two ends. The DNA of the CDR3 is TGTGCCAGCACCCGGTCCCCCACGAACACTGAAGCTTTCTTT. Its protein is CASTRSPTNTEAFF.

The chain employs TRBV6-2 or TRBV6-3 and TRBJ2-3, with D tentatively TRBD1 or TRBD2 (5 bases each). The length of the CDR3 is 13 residues. From germline, CDR1 is MNHEY and CDR2 SVGEGT. Trimming left V 6 bases short and J 3 bases short, with 10 bases between. The CDR3 reads CASSRDHTDTQYF. Written as DNA, the CDR3 is TGTGCCAGCAGCAGGGACCATACAGATACGCAGTATTTT.

The CDR3 sequence: CASSQVLADPTDTQYF. CDR3 nucleotides: TGCGCCAGCAGCCAAGTTCTAGCGGACCCCACAGATACGCAGTATTTT. The gene calls are TRBV4-3 and TRBJ2-3, with TRBD2 matching 7 bases. Germline lookup yields CDR1 LGHNA and CDR2 YSLEER. The CDR3 length is 16 residues. Unmatched junction bases numbered 6, after V lost 1 base and J lost 2 bases.

The gene calls are TRBV1 and TRBJ2-7; no check of the table's D call, TRBD1, against the DNA was made. TRBV1 is labeled a pseudogene. This CDR3 has 21 amino acids. CDR3 sequence reads: CTSSSIVWDREPGEKVYEQYF. DNA for the CDR3: TGCACCAGCAGCTCCATCGTGTGGGACAGGGAACCGGGAGAGAAGGTTTACGAGCAGTACTTC.

The CDR3 region has the DNA TGTGCCAGCAGTCTGACAGGGGACGTGTCACAGTGGAGATACGAGCAGTACTTC. Amino acid sequence: CASSLTGDVSQWRYEQYF. V is TRBV28 and J is TRBJ2-7, with 8 bases lining up with TRBD1. The J segment lost 4 bases and the V segment lost 5 bases, leaving 19 bases of the junction unmatched. Per the germline V gene, CDR1 is MDHEN and CDR2 is SYDVKM. The CDR3 contains 18 residues.

The J gene is TRBJ1-2, the V gene TRBV9; 7 nucleotides line up with TRBD1. The trim removed 5 bases at V and 8 bases at J, leaving 9 bases unmatched. Germline CDR1 is SGDLS and CDR2 is YYNGEE. CDR3 length equals 13 residues. Written as DNA, the CDR3 is TGTGCCAGCAGGCTTCGGGACAGTTTAGGCTACACCTTC. Translating it yields CASRLRDSLGYTF. The full variable domain, completed using reference TRBV9 and TRBJ1-2, is DSGVTQTPKHLITATGQRVTLRCSPRSGDLSVYWYQQSLDQGLQFLIQYYNGEERAKGNILERFSAQQFPDLHSELNLSSLELGDSALYFCASRLRDSLGYTFGSGTRLTVV.

V is TRBV2 and J is TRBJ2-5, with D perhaps TRBD1 (6 bases). V was clipped by 2 bases and J by 4 bases, with 11 bases between them. From germline, CDR1 is SNHLY and CDR2 FYNNEI. This CDR3 has 14 amino acids. CDR3: CASSEWQGRETQYF. The CDR3, as DNA: TGTGCCAGCAGTGAATGGCAGGGGCGAGAGACCCAGTACTTC.

V and J are TRBV7-9 and TRBJ2-7; TRBD1 is a possible D gene (6 bases). Trimming left V 3 bases short and J 5 bases short, with 17 bases between. The CDR3 spans 15 residues. The germline gives CDR1 SEHNR, CDR2 FQNEAQ (reference sequence). CDR3 coding DNA: TGTGCCAGCAGCTTCAGTTTACAGGGCTTAGACGAGCAGTACTTC. Amino acid sequence: CASSFSLQGLDEQYF.

This sequence joins TRBV2 and TRBJ1-1; a possible D gene is TRBD1 (5 bases). V lost 2 bases to trimming and J lost 5 bases, with 12 bases between them. Germline V CDR1 and CDR2: SNHLY, FYNNEI. This CDR3 comprises 14 residues. The DNA for the CDR3 is TGTGCCAGCAGTGAAAACAGGAAGTATACTGAAGCTTTCTTT. Residues: CASSENRKYTEAFF.

This chain connects TRBV29-1 to TRBJ2-7; 8 bases match TRBD1. CDR1 and CDR2 (germline): SQVTM, ANQGSEA. The CDR3 has 13 amino acids. Germline trimming cut 4 bases from V and 2 bases from J; bases unmatched to any gene: 4. The CDR3 loop reads CSVVGDRPYEQYF. The CDR3 nucleotides are TGCAGCGTTGTGGGGGACAGGCCCTACGAGCAGTACTTC.

Concerning this clone itself: Additional DNA sequences in this sample encode the identical CDR3. The rearrangement uses TRBV6-5 and TRBJ1-1; D remains unclear. Per the germline V gene, CDR1 is MNHEY and CDR2 is SVGAGI. The CDR3 has 15 amino acids. Trimming shortened V by 8 bases and J by 2 bases, and 18 bases separated the two germline ends. CDR3 bases: TGTGCCAGCCAGCTGGACGGAAGAACAAACACTGAAGCTTTCTTT. This gives the protein CASQLDGRTNTEAFF.

The chain employs TRBV7-2 and TRBJ1-2, with D tentatively TRBD1 (6 bases). V lost 1 base, J lost 4 bases, and 16 bases lay in between. This CDR3 region has 16 residues. Per germline, CDR1 SGHTA and CDR2 FQGNSA. As DNA, the CDR3 is TGTGCCAGCAGCTTAGTAAGTGACAGGATCCGCTATGGCTACACCTTC. Translating it yields CASSLVSDRIRYGYTF.

The chain joins TRBV3-1 (or the pseudogene TRBV3-2) to TRBJ2-1, with 10 bases lining up with TRBD2. This CDR3 is built from 15 residues. V lost 2 bases and J lost 7; bases outside the gene matches: 5. Germline values: CDR1 LGHDT, CDR2 YNNKEL (reference sequence). DNA for the CDR3: TGTGCCAGCAGCCAATTTAGCGGGAGGCTTAATGAGCAGTTCTTC. Protein product: CASSQFSGRLNEQFF.

The CDR3, as DNA: TGTGCCAGCAGCCCGCCGTACAGGGGGAACACCGGGGAGCTGTTTTTT. This translates into CASSPPYRGNTGELFF. This rearrangement joins TRBV5-5 to TRBJ2-2; 7 nucleotides match TRBD1. The germline V gene encodes CDR1 SGHKS and CDR2 YYEKEE (reference sequence). J gave up 1 base and V 4 bases, and 7 bases lay outside the gene matches. The CDR3 covers 16 residues.

This chain uses TRBV30 with TRBJ1-2; D might be TRBD1 (6 bases). V gave up 4 bases and J gave up 7 bases, with 13 bases separating them. CDR1 is GTSNPN, CDR2 SVGIG, per germline (reference sequence). This CDR3 region has 12 residues. The CDR3 nucleotides are TGTGCCTGGACCCTGTACAGGGCTGGCTACACCTTC. This encodes CAWTLYRAGYTF.

This clone has only one observation. CDR3 bases: TGTGCCAGCAGCCGCGTGTTTGACAGACCTAACTATGGCTACACCTTC. Translation: CASSRVFDRPNYGYTF. This rearrangement joins TRBV7-9 to TRBJ1-2; D may be TRBD1 (5 bases). The CDR3 sequence is 16 residues long. The V and J ends lost 5 bases and 0 bases respectively, with 16 bases between them. Germline CDR1 SEHNR, CDR2 FQNEAQ (reference sequence).

The rearrangement joins TRBV6-1 to TRBJ1-5; a possible D gene is TRBD1 (6 bases). There are 15 residues in the CDR3. CDR1 is MNHNS and CDR2 is SASEGT in the germline V gene. With 3 bases removed from V and 8 bases from J, the gap between germline ends came to 17 bases. CDR3 coding DNA: TGTGCCAGCAGTGAGCTTGGAACAGGGCGGGAGCCCCAGCATTTT. Encoded protein: CASSELGTGREPQHF.

The chain recombines TRBV2 with TRBJ1-2; perhaps TRBD1 as D (5 bases). The CDR3 contains 13 residues. CDR1 is SNHLY, CDR2 FYNNEI, per germline. Trimming shortened V by 6 bases and J by 7 bases, and 15 bases separated the two germline ends. The CDR3 coding sequence is TGTGCCAGCAGGCCGGGGGGGACCCGTGGCTACACCTTC. It yields the protein CASRPGGTRGYTF.

The chain joins TRBV10-1 to TRBJ2-1; 12 positions agree with TRBD2. V trimming: 3 bases; J trimming: 7 bases; junction bases outside the gene matches: 4. Germline CDR1 reads WNHNN; CDR2 reads SYGVQD (reference sequence). This CDR3 has 15 residues. The CDR3 loop is CASSDLAGGPNEQFF. As DNA, the CDR3 is TGCGCCAGCAGTGATCTAGCGGGAGGGCCGAATGAGCAGTTCTTC.

This clone appeared a few times. V usage is TRBV27 and J usage is TRBJ1-5; D is perhaps TRBD1 (5 bases). V lost 4 bases, J lost 5 bases, and 18 bases lay in between. Germline CDR1 and CDR2: MNHEY and SMNVEV (reference sequence). The CDR3 is 16 amino acids. The CDR3 sequence: CASSSTSIRGYQPQHF. CDR3 coding DNA: TGTGCCAGCAGTTCAACTTCTATCCGGGGCTATCAGCCCCAGCATTTT.

J is TRBJ1-6 and V is TRBV6-2 or TRBV6-3, with TRBD1 matching 7 bases. This CDR3 has 15 residues. The trim removed 5 bases at V and 14 bases at J, leaving 15 bases unmatched. The V gene's germline CDR1 is MNHEY and CDR2 SVGEGT. The CDR3, as DNA: TGTGCCAGCAGTGTCCGACAGGGTACCAATTTATCCCTCCACTTT. Protein product: CASSVRQGTNLSLHF.

This sequence joins TRBV30 and TRBJ1-6, with 8 bases fitting TRBD1. The CDR3 extends over 13 amino acids. V was pared by 5 bases and J by 11 bases, with 8 bases of the junction left unmatched. Looked up from germline, CDR1 is GTSNPN and CDR2 is SVGIG (reference sequence). CDR3 loop: CAWEQGGPAPLHF. Here the CDR3 DNA reads TGTGCCTGGGAACAGGGGGGGCCGGCACCCCTCCACTTT. The full variable domain, rest sourced from reference TRBV30 and TRBJ1-6, is SQTIHQWPATLVQPVGSPLSLECTVEGTSNPNLYWYRQAAGRGLQLLFYSVGIGQISSEVPQNLSASRPQDRQFILSSKKLLLSDSGFYLCAWEQGGPAPLHFGNGTRLTVT.

The gene calls are TRBV3-1 (or the pseudogene TRBV3-2) and TRBJ1-1, with 9 nucleotides matching TRBD1. With V trimmed by 7 bases and J by 4 bases, 7 bases remained unmatched. From germline, CDR1 is LGHDT and CDR2 YNNKEL (reference sequence). CDR3 length equals 14 residues. This CDR3 is CASNWDRESTEAFF. CDR3 sequence (DNA): TGTGCCAGCAACTGGGACAGGGAAAGCACTGAAGCTTTCTTT.

The J gene is TRBJ2-1, the V gene TRBV6-6, with D possibly being TRBD2 (5 bases). CDR1 is MNHNY, CDR2 SVGAGI, per germline (reference sequence). With 2 bases removed from V and 5 bases from J, the gap between germline ends came to 13 bases. This CDR3 has 15 residues. The CDR3 sequence is CASSYEGYSNNEQFF. The CDR3 bases are TGTGCCAGCAGTTACGAGGGATACAGTAACAATGAGCAGTTCTTC.

This chain links TRBV27 with TRBJ1-5, with TRBD1 matching over 7 bases. The CDR3 loop spans 16 amino acids. V shed 5 bases and J 4 bases; nucleotides not matched to a gene: 11. Germline CDR1 MNHEY, CDR2 SMNVEV (reference sequence). CDR3 protein: CASSPTGLIANQPQHF. The CDR3 DNA reads as TGTGCCAGCAGTCCGACAGGGTTAATAGCAAATCAGCCCCAGCATTTT.

Written as DNA, the CDR3 is TGTGCCAGCAGTGATTCCGGGACTAGCGGTGGGGATACGCAGTATTTT. This gives the protein CASSDSGTSGGDTQYF. The chain carries TRBV6-4 and TRBJ2-3, with TRBD2 matching over 11 bases. The germline gives CDR1 MRHNA, CDR2 SNTAGT. V was pared by 3 bases and J by 6 bases, with 8 bases of the junction left unmatched. The CDR3 length is 16 residues.

This chain uses TRBV7-9 with TRBJ1-6; TRBD1 might be the D (6 bases). CDR1 and CDR2 (germline): SEHNR, FQNEAQ (reference sequence). The ends were cut back, 6 bases at V and 8 bases at J, with 14 bases in the middle. This CDR3 is 14 amino acids long. The CDR3 sequence is CASSRQGMDSPLHF. CDR3 DNA: TGTGCCAGCAGTCGTCAGGGGATGGATTCACCCCTCCACTTT.